These T cell receptor beta chains were read from a single sample in a study of blood T cell repertoires in COVID-19. Assay: immunoSEQ multiplex PCR; the TCRdb copy retains only in-frame clones and omits some. The sample carries some 150,000 clones, 85% recorded once. The specimen was peripheral blood. These receptors originate from a man in his forties with acute or convalescent COVID-19. The CDR3 runs from the conserved cysteine through the conserved F or W. A D gene is named only where the DNA matches it firmly. Clone sizes are given selectively: once, few, many, or a class where the clone is expanded.

D gene: .
clone size: .
J gene: TRBJ1-1
V gene: TRBV5-5
CDR3 DNA: TGTGCCAGCTCCCGAGCGAGTGGTGGTGAAGCTTTCTTT
CDR3 protein: CASSRASGGEAFF

D gene: TRBD1
clone size: .
J gene: TRBJ1-1
V gene: TRBV6-5
CDR3 DNA: TGTGCCAGCAGGTCCGGGACAGGGGTCACTGAAGCTTTCTTT
CDR3 protein: CASRSGTGVTEAFF

D gene: TRBD1
clone size: .
J gene: TRBJ1-5
V gene: TRBV9
CDR3 DNA: TGTGCCAGCAGCTCCGGGACAGGGGGCGTAAGCAATCAGCCCCAGCATTTT
CDR3 protein: CASSSGTGGVSNQPQHF

D gene: .
clone size: once
J gene: TRBJ1-4
V gene: TRBV3-1/TRBV3-2
CDR3 DNA: TGTGCCAGCAGCCTTAGGGGAGGGGCTGGTAATGAAAAACTGTTTTTT
CDR3 protein: CASSLRGGAGNEKLFF

D gene: .
clone size: .
J gene: TRBJ1-2
V gene: TRBV6-2/TRBV6-3
CDR3 DNA: TGTGCCAGCAGTGTCCGGACACTAAACTATGGCTACACCTTC
CDR3 protein: CASSVRTLNYGYTF

D gene: .
clone size: .
J gene: TRBJ1-1
V gene: TRBV18
CDR3 DNA: TGTGCCAGCTCACCGGACAAGAACACTGAAGCTTTCTTT
CDR3 protein: CASSPDKNTEAFF

D gene: TRBD1
clone size: .
J gene: TRBJ1-2
V gene: TRBV6-5
CDR3 DNA: TGTGCCAGCAGAACCGGGACAGGGGGCTACGGCTACACCTTC
CDR3 protein: CASRTGTGGYGYTF

D gene: TRBD1
clone size: once
J gene: TRBJ2-1
V gene: TRBV7-2
CDR3 DNA: TGTGCCAGCAGCAATTCAGGACAGGGAGGAAGAAATGAGCAGTTCTTC
CDR3 protein: CASSNSGQGGRNEQFF

D gene: .
clone size: .
J gene: TRBJ2-1
V gene: TRBV19
CDR3 DNA: TGTGCCAGTAGCGGGGTCCAGAACAATGAGCAGTTCTTC
CDR3 protein: CASSGVQNNEQFF

D gene: .
clone size: .
J gene: TRBJ2-5
V gene: TRBV4-2
CDR3 DNA: TGTGCCAGCAGCCAAGTCATCGGGGACCAAGAGACCCAGTACTTC
CDR3 protein: CASSQVIGDQETQYF

D gene: TRBD2
clone size: .
J gene: TRBJ2-1
V gene: TRBV2
CDR3 DNA: TGTGCCAGCAGTGAAAGGAGCGGGGGGCCAAATGAGCAGTTCTTC
CDR3 protein: CASSERSGGPNEQFF

D gene: .
clone size: once
J gene: TRBJ1-2
V gene: TRBV4-3
CDR3 DNA: TGCGCCAGCAGCCAAGGGGAAGGGGAGGACTATGGCTACACCTTC
CDR3 protein: CASSQGEGEDYGYTF

D gene: TRBD1
clone size: .
J gene: TRBJ1-2
V gene: TRBV15
CDR3 DNA: TGTGCCACCAGCAACCGGGACAGGGCTAGCTATGGCTACACCTTC
CDR3 protein: CATSNRDRASYGYTF